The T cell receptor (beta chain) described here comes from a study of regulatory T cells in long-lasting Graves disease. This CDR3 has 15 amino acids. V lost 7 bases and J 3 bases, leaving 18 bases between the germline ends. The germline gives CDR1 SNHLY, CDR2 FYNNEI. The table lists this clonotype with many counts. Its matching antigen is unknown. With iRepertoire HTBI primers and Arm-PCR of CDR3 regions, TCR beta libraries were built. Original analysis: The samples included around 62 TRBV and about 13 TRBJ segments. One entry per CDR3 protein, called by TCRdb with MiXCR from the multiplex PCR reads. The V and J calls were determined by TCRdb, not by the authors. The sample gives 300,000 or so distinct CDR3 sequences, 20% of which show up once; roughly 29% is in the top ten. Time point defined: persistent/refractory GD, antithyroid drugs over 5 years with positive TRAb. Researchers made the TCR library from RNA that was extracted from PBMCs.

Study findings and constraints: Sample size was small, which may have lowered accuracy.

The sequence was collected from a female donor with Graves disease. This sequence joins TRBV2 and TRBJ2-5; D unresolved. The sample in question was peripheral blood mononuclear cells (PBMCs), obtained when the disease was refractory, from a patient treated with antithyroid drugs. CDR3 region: CASIKLGSREETQYF. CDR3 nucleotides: TGTGCCAGCATCAAGCTGGGCTCCCGTGAAGAGACCCAGTACTTC.